The clone carrying this T cell receptor (beta chain) has a handful of counts. This entry comes from a study of regulatory T cells in long-lasting Graves disease. Time point described: newly diagnosed GD, antithyroid drugs for less than 3 months. TCR sequences were obtained from RNA taken from PBMCs. Assembly of TCR beta libraries relied on iRepertoire HTBI primers together with Arm-PCR of CDR3 regions. TCRdb fed the multiplex PCR reads into MiXCR, producing one record per CDR3 protein. The table has 300,000 to 450,000 distinct CDR3 sequences, roughly 15% seen once. Sequenced material: peripheral blood mononuclear cells (PBMCs), taken at new diagnosis, from a patient treated with antithyroid drugs. This clonotype originated in a female donor with Graves disease.

The CDR3 protein is CASSEILVTTGNTIYF. CDR3 DNA sequence: TGTGCCAGCAGTGAAATTTTAGTCACGACGGGAAACACCATATATTTT. V and J are TRBV6-1 and TRBJ1-3; D remains ambiguous. Trimming stripped 2 bases from V and 4 bases from J, with 15 bases between. Germline CDR1 is MNHNS and CDR2 is SASEGT. CDR3 size: 16 residues.